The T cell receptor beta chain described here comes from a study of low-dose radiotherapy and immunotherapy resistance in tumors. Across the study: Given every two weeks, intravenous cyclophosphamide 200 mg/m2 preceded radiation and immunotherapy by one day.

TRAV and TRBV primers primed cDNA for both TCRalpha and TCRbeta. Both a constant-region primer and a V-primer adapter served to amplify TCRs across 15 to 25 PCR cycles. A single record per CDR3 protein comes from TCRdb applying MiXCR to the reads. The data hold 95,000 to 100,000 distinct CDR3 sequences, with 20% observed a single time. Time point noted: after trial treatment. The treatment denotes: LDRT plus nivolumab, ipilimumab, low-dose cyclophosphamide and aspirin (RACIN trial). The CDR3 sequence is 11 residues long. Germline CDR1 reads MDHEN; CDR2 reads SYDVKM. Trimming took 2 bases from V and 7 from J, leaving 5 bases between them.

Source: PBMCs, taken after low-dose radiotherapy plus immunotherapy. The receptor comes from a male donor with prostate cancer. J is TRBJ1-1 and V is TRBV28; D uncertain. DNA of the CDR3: TGTGCCAGCAGTTTAAGATTTGAAGCTTTCTTT. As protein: CASSLRFEAFF.